This T cell receptor (beta chain) originates from a study of human T cells and chemical hapten exposure. Germline V gene sequence: CDR1 MDHEN, CDR2 SYDVKM. The CDR3 has 14 amino acids. V was clipped by 3 bases and J by 0 bases, with 6 bases between them. Time point here: patch test 1, 2 weeks after DPC sensitization. Stated treatment: therapeutic diphenylcyclopropenone sensitization with weekly scalp DPC. TCRdb called the RACE reads again in MiXCR, with one record for every CDR3 protein. This repertoire shows 80,000 to 95,000 distinct CDR3 sequences, around 11% found once; its top ten account for about 4%.

This chain joins TRBV28 and TRBJ1-5; D is unresolved. The receptor was derived from a woman in her 50s with alopecia areata. Some clones in this sample may be carry-over from other donors' samples. Sample: whole blood, taken in connection with sensitization to the hapten diphenylcyclopropenone (DPC). This chain's CDR3 is CASSFSYSNQPQHF. DNA of the CDR3: TGTGCCAGCAGTTTTTCCTATAGCAATCAGCCCCAGCATTTT.